Each of the 15 T cell receptor beta chains below was sequenced from the same sample in a study of T cells in Graves' hyperthyroidism and ophthalmopathy. There were TCR beta CDR3 regions amplified from RNA transcripts. When the TCR CDR3 underwent first-round RT-PCR, the HTBI primer set was used. TCRdb re-derived calls from the multiplex PCR reads in MiXCR, one entry per CDR3 protein. The sample holds more than 500,000 distinct CDR3 sequences; about 15% are singletons and the top ten take 25% to 30%. What was sequenced was blood. Receptor source: a woman aged 25 to 45 with Graves' ophthalmopathy.

This clonotype was counted many times. The chain has TRBV5-5 and TRBJ1-6, with D possibly TRBD1 on 5 matching bases. V was cut by 2 bases and J by 4 bases, with 10 bases left in between. CDR1 SGHKS and CDR2 YYEKEE come from the germline V gene (reference sequence). The CDR3 runs 15 residues. As DNA, the CDR3 is TGTGCCAGCAGCTTCGACAGCCAGTATAATTCACCCCTCCACTTT. Protein: CASSFDSQYNSPLHF.

This clonotype showed up many times. The V gene is TRBV20-1, the J gene TRBJ1-2, with D hard to call. CDR3 length: 12 residues. V was pared by 2 bases and J by 1 base, with 5 bases between. Germline V lookup: CDR1 DFQATT, CDR2 SNEGSKA (reference sequence). This CDR3 is CSARPVNYGYTF. The CDR3 DNA reads as TGCAGTGCTAGACCAGTTAACTATGGCTACACCTTC.

This clonotype was detected a few times. The chain employs TRBV24-1 and TRBJ2-1, with 7 positions matching TRBD1. Germline V lookup: CDR1 KGHDR, CDR2 SFDVKD. Unmatched junction bases numbered 3, after V lost 2 bases and J lost 3 bases. The length of the CDR3 is 15 residues. The DNA of the CDR3 is TGTGCCACCAGTGATTCAACAGGGGACTACAATGAGCAGTTCTTC. Protein sequence: CATSDSTGDYNEQFF.

The chain joins TRBV11-2 to TRBJ2-1, with 13 bases fitting TRBD2. V shed 9 bases and J 7 bases; nucleotides not matched to a gene: 9. CDR1 and CDR2 from the germline V gene are SGHAT and FQNNGV. The CDR3 is made up of 15 amino acids. The CDR3 protein is CASKGLAGKGNEQFF. The CDR3 DNA sequence: TGTGCCAGTAAGGGACTAGCGGGAAAAGGGAATGAGCAGTTCTTC.

This clonotype was seen repeatedly, ten times or more. This chain joins TRBV2 and TRBJ2-3, with D unresolved. Germline CDR1 and CDR2: SNHLY and FYNNEI. The CDR3 loop spans 16 amino acids. V shed 0 bases and J shed 2 bases, with 12 bases lying between them. The CDR3, as DNA: TGTGCCAGCAGTGAAGCAGGAGCCTTGCCCACAGATACGCAGTATTTT. It specifies CASSEAGALPTDTQYF.

This clonotype came up once. J is TRBJ1-2 and V is TRBV27; D not certain. Looked up from germline, CDR1 is MNHEY and CDR2 is SMNVEV (reference sequence). This CDR3 is built from 15 residues. The ends were cut back, 0 bases at V and 4 bases at J, with 12 bases in the middle. Here the CDR3 DNA reads TGTGCCAGCAGTTTATCGGTCGTCCTCGGCTATGGCTACACCTTC. This sequence encodes CASSLSVVLGYGYTF.

In this sample, this clonotype turned up many times. The rearrangement uses TRBV27 and TRBJ1-1; D perhaps matches TRBD1 (6 bases). The CDR3 spans 13 residues. The ends were cut back, 8 bases at V and 4 bases at J, with 14 bases in the middle. The germline CDR1 and CDR2 sequences are MNHEY and SMNVEV (reference sequence). The CDR3 DNA reads TGTGCCAGCGAAGGGGGATCGGGCACTGAAGCTTTCTTT. This sequence encodes CASEGGSGTEAFF.

In its sample, this clonotype was seen many times. The chain uses TRBV3-1 and TRBJ1-6, with D perhaps TRBD1 (5 bases). Germline CDR1 LGHDT, CDR2 YNNKEL (reference sequence). V dropped 10 bases and J dropped 8 bases, with 18 bases sitting between them. The CDR3 extends over 14 amino acids. The CDR3 loop reads CATGDLPVDSPLHF. Here the CDR3 DNA reads TGTGCCACCGGGGACCTCCCAGTGGATTCACCCCTCCACTTT. The whole variable domain, remainder taken from reference TRBV3-1 and TRBJ1-6, is DTAVSQTPKYLVTQMGNDKSIKCEQNLGHDTMYWYKQDSKKFLKIMFSYNNKELIINETVPNRFSPKSPDKAHLNLHINSLELGDSAVYFCATGDLPVDSPLHFGNGTRLTVT.

To note about this clonotype: It may be a read error: a sequence one base away is much more abundant. The rearrangement links TRBV6-2 or TRBV6-3 to TRBJ2-1, with 8 bases identical to TRBD2. The CDR3 sequence is 17 residues long. The junction had 13 bases not matched to a gene; V was cut back by 0 bases and J by 9 bases. CDR1 and CDR2 (germline): MNHEY, SVGEGT. The CDR3 here is CASSYSRIPGGRSEQFF. DNA for the CDR3: TGTGCCAGCAGTTACTCGAGAATTCCGGGAGGGAGGAGTGAGCAGTTCTTC.

This clonotype occurred a few times. The V call is TRBV4-3, the J call TRBJ1-5; D remains unclear. The germline V and J ends were trimmed by 2 bases and 1 base, with 9 bases remaining between them. Germline CDR1 is LGHNA and CDR2 is YSLEER. The CDR3 is 15 amino acids. The CDR3 protein is CASSQRRLSNQPQHF. CDR3 nucleotides: TGCGCCAGCAGCCAACGGCGACTAAGCAATCAGCCCCAGCATTTT.

The genes are TRBV24-1 and TRBJ2-2, with D perhaps matching TRBD2 (7 bases). Germline CDR1 reads KGHDR; CDR2 reads SFDVKD. The V and J ends lost 3 bases and 1 base respectively, with 14 bases between them. The CDR3 extends over 17 amino acids. This CDR3 reads CATSDLGGGRNTGELFF. CDR3 nucleotides: TGTGCCACCAGTGATCTAGGGGGAGGGCGGAACACCGGGGAGCTGTTTTTT.

The table lists this clonotype with a few counts. The germline gene is not matched at one end of the junction; a read error may be the cause. The CDR3 loop reads CASSTSSHRQAYNGYAF. DNA of the CDR3: TGTGCCAGCAGTACCTCGTCGCATAGACAGGCTTATAATGGCTACGCCTTC. V usage is TRBV28 and J usage is TRBJ1-2; D possibly corresponds to TRBD1 (6 bases). Germline lookup yields CDR1 MDHEN and CDR2 SYDVKM. The CDR3 contains 17 residues.

The rearrangement joins TRBV28 to TRBJ1-5; D is possibly TRBD1 (6 bases). The CDR3 extends over 15 amino acids. Per the germline V gene, CDR1 is MDHEN and CDR2 is SYDVKM. Trimming took off 5 bases at V and 0 bases at J, with 11 bases between the two ends. DNA for the CDR3: TGTGCCAGCAGTCCCTCGGGACATAGCAATCAGCCCCAGCATTTT. As protein: CASSPSGHSNQPQHF.

In this sample, this clonotype turned up many times. The rearrangement links TRBV11-2 to TRBJ2-5; D possibly corresponds to TRBD2 (6 bases). The CDR3 loop spans 15 amino acids. Germline V CDR1 and CDR2: SGHAT, FQNNGV. Trimming left V 7 bases short and J 2 bases short, with 17 bases between. DNA for the CDR3: TGTGCCAGCAACATCAGAATCGGAGGGCAAGAGACCCAGTACTTC. Its translation is CASNIRIGGQETQYF.

This clonotype was found many times. DNA for the CDR3: TGTGCCAGCAGTGAAAATCTAGCGGGAACAGATACGCAGTATTTT. Its protein product is CASSENLAGTDTQYF. The rearrangement links TRBV2 to TRBJ2-3, with TRBD2 matching 9 bases. V gave up 2 bases and J gave up 3 bases; unmatched junction bases: 3. Germline V gives CDR1 SNHLY, CDR2 FYNNEI. This CDR3 has 15 amino acids. Variable domain in full (rest from reference TRBV2 and TRBJ2-3): EPEVTQTPSHQVTQMGQEVILRCVPISNHLYFYWYRQILGQKVEFLVSFYNNEISEKSEIFDDQFSVERPDGSNFTLKIRSTKLEDSAMYFCASSENLAGTDTQYFGPGTRLTVL.